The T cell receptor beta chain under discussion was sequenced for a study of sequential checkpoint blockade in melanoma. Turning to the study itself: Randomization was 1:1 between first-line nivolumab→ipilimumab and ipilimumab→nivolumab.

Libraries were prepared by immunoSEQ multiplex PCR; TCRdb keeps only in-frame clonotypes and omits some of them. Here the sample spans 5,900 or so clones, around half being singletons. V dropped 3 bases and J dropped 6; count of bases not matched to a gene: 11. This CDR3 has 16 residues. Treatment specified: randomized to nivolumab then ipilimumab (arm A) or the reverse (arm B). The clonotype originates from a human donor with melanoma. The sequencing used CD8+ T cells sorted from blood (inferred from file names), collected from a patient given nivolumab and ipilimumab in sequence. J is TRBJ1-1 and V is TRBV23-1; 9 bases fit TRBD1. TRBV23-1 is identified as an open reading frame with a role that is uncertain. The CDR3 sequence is CASSQGQGRGCAEAFF. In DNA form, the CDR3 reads TGCGCCAGCAGTCAGGGACAGGGTCGAGGGTGCGCTGAAGCTTTCTTT.